The 9 T cell receptor beta chains presented below share a single source sample, sequenced in a study of T cell repertoires in cytomegalovirus infection. Antigens for these TCRs are unknown. From the reads, TCRdb called clonotypes with MiXCR, one entry per CDR3 protein. This sample yields some 560,000 distinct CDR3 sequences, of which about 40% are seen a single time; more than 40% belongs to the top ten. The source was cultured PBMCs, collected from culture after CMV antigen stimulation. The receptor source for this set is a human donor in good health (CMV status not recorded). Some clones in this sample may be carry-over from other donors' samples.

This chain links TRBV7-2 with TRBJ1-5; tentative D call: TRBD1 (6 bases). The CDR3 covers 15 residues. Germline values: CDR1 SGHTA, CDR2 FQGNSA. Deletions cut 1 base from V and 4 bases from J, with 11 bases between. The CDR3 loop reads CASSLVPGTNQPQHF. The DNA of the CDR3 is TGTGCCAGCAGCTTAGTTCCAGGGACAAATCAGCCCCAGCATTTT.

The V call is TRBV4-1, the J call TRBJ1-4, with unresolved D. The CDR3 spans 14 residues. Between the trimmed V and J ends, which lost 0 bases and 6 bases, there was a span of 8 bases. In germline, CDR1 is MGHRA, CDR2 YSYEKL. CDR3 loop: CASSQDWWDEKLFF. DNA for the CDR3: TGCGCCAGCAGCCAAGATTGGTGGGATGAAAAACTGTTTTTT.

This chain links TRBV5-6 with TRBJ1-3; a possible D gene is TRBD1 (5 bases). In germline, CDR1 is SGHDT, CDR2 YYEEEE. This CDR3 comprises 13 residues. V shed 4 bases and J shed 7 bases, with 12 bases lying between them. The CDR3 nucleotides read TGTGCCAGCAGCGCGGGACCTACGAACACCATATATTTT. It yields the protein CASSAGPTNTIYF.

V gene TRBV5-1 combines with J gene TRBJ2-1; TRBD2 matches 8 bases. The CDR3 extends over 14 amino acids. Germline loops: CDR1 SGHRS, CDR2 YFSETQ. J lost 5 bases, V lost 4 bases, and 5 bases had no gene match. CDR3 DNA: TGCGCCAGCAGCATGACTAGCGCCAACAATGAGCAGTTCTTC. It is translated as CASSMTSANNEQFF.

In its sample, this clonotype was seen many times. The CDR3 coding sequence is TGTGCCAGCAGCTTAATAGGAGGGGCGGCTAATGAGCAGTTCTTC. Translating gives CASSLIGGAANEQFF. This sequence joins TRBV7-8 and TRBJ2-1, with D perhaps matching TRBD2 (6 bases). This CDR3 is 15 amino acids long. The V gene lost 2 bases and the J gene lost 7 bases, with 15 bases spanning the gap. Germline CDR1 and CDR2: SGHVS and FQNEAQ.

Concerning this clonotype itself: Mismatch with germline at one junction end may stem from a read error. The chain joins TRBV4-1 to TRBJ2-7; D may match TRBD1 or TRBD2 (5 bases each). The CDR3 is made up of 15 amino acids. Germline CDR1 MGHRA, CDR2 YSYEKL. This CDR3 reads CASSQSGAASYEQYF. The CDR3 coding sequence is TGTGCCAGCAGCCAATCCGGGGCAGCCTCCTACGAGCAGTACTTC.

The chain joins TRBV6-8 to TRBJ2-1; tentative D call: TRBD2 (6 bases). Per germline, CDR1 MNHGY and CDR2 SAAAGT. The CDR3 totals 16 residues. With 2 bases removed from V and 9 bases from J, the gap between germline ends came to 20 bases. DNA for the CDR3: TGTGCCAGCAGTTACATAGGGGAGGTAGCTTGGAGTGAGCAGTTCTTC. Translated, it gives CASSYIGEVAWSEQFF.

This clonotype was found a few times. The chain links TRBV6-1 to TRBJ2-1; D unresolved. Germline CDR1 MNHNS, CDR2 SASEGT. Deletions cut 8 bases from V and 3 bases from J, with 17 bases between. The CDR3 loop spans 15 amino acids. CDR3 sequence (DNA): TGTGCCAGCTACCAAGGTTCTGGCAGCTACAATGAGCAGTTCTTC. As protein: CASYQGSGSYNEQFF.

The chain is built from TRBV7-9 and TRBJ2-1; D may be TRBD1 or TRBD2 (6 bases each). Germline V gene data show CDR1 as SEHNR and CDR2 as FQNEAQ (reference sequence). This CDR3 is 17 amino acids long. The V and J ends lost 1 base and 8 bases respectively, with 21 bases between them. The CDR3 reads CASSLVRASPRGDEQFF. The CDR3 DNA is TGTGCCAGCAGCTTAGTACGGGCTAGCCCAAGGGGGGATGAGCAGTTCTTC.